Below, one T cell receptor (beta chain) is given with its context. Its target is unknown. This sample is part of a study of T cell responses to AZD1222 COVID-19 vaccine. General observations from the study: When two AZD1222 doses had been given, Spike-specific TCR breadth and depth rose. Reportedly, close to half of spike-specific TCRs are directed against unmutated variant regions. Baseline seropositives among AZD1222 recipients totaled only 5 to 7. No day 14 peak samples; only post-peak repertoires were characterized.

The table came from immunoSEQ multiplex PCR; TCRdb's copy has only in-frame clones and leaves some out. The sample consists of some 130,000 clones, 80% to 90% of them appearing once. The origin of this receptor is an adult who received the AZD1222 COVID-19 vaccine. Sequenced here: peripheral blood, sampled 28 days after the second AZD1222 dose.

DNA for the CDR3: TGTGCCAGCACCCCGGACAGGGAAAGGGACTATGGCTACACCTTC. It translates to CASTPDRERDYGYTF. The chain couples TRBV2 to TRBJ1-2; TRBD1 aligns across 8 bases. Germline V lookup: CDR1 SNHLY, CDR2 FYNNEI. V was pared by 7 bases and J by 3 bases, with 10 bases of the junction left unmatched. The CDR3 extends over 15 amino acids.